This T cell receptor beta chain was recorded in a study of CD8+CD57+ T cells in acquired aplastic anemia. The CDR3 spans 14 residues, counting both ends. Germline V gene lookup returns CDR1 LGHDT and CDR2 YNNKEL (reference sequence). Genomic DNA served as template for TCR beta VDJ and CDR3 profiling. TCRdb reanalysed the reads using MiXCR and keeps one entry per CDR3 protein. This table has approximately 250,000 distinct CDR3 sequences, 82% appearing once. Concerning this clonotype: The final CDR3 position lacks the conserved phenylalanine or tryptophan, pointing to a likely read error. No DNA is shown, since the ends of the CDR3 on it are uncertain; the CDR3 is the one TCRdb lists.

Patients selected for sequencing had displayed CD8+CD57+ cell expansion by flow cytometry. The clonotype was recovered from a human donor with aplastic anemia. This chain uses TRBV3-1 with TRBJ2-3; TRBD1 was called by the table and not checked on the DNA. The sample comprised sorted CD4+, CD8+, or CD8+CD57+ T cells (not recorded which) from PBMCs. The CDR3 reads CASSLWVVRARDTA.